The subject of this entry is one TCR beta chain. The data were produced by immunoSEQ multiplex PCR, yet TCRdb's version contains in-frame clones alone and is incomplete. Among tens of thousands of clones listed, less than 95% were seen once. This entry belongs to a study of technical replicates of blood from a handful of donors. The sample was T cells isolated from PBMCs. This sequence originates from a human donor in good health.

The CDR3 bases are TGTGCCAGCAGCCCATGGACACGACCGGGTTCAGCTTTCTTT. This sequence encodes CASSPWTRPGSAFF. The chain employs TRBV7-2 and TRBJ1-1; tentatively, D is TRBD1 (5 bases). The CDR3 runs to 14 residues. CDR1 is SGHTA, CDR2 FQGNSA, per germline. Trimming cost V 5 bases and J 10 bases, with 20 bases left between them.